Shown below are 18 T cell receptor beta chains from a single sample sequenced in a study of identifying expanded T cells in peripheral blood. Libraries were prepared by immunoSEQ multiplex PCR; TCRdb keeps only in-frame clonotypes and omits some of them. The data hold 91,000 or so clones, with 85% to 90% observed a single time. The specimen sequenced was blood. These receptors all come from a person between 18 and 75 years old in good health.

This chain joins TRBV20-1 and TRBJ2-7, with D maybe TRBD2 (6 bases). Trimming pared 6 bases from V and 7 bases from J, leaving 13 bases between. CDR3 length: 11 residues. CDR1 is DFQATT and CDR2 is SNEGSKA in the germline V gene (reference sequence). The CDR3 nucleotides are TGCAGTGCCTCGACTAGACGGGAGCAGTACTTC. This encodes CSASTRREQYF.

The chain carries TRBV5-6 and TRBJ1-2, with 11 bases that match TRBD1. Germline V gene data show CDR1 as SGHDT and CDR2 as YYEEEE. There are 17 residues in the CDR3. J gave up 7 bases and V 4 bases, and 15 bases lay outside the gene matches. CDR3 nucleotide sequence: TGTGCCAGCAGCGTCTGGGACAGGGGGTTTGATGTGGGTGGCTACACCTTC. The encoded protein is CASSVWDRGFDVGGYTF.

This rearrangement joins TRBV19 to TRBJ1-2; D not resolved. Germline CDR1 LNHDA, CDR2 SQIVND (reference sequence). Trimming took 8 bases from V and 4 from J, leaving 11 bases between them. This CDR3 region has 12 residues. The CDR3 sequence is CASGDLLYGYTF. The CDR3 DNA reads as TGTGCCAGTGGCGATCTTCTCTATGGCTACACCTTC.

This chain uses TRBV5-4 with TRBJ2-3; D is perhaps TRBD1 (6 bases). Germline V gene lookup returns CDR1 SGHNT and CDR2 YYREEE (reference sequence). The CDR3 is made up of 15 amino acids. V was trimmed by 2 bases and J by 0 bases, leaving 10 bases between them. Written as DNA, the CDR3 is TGTGCCAGCAGCTTAGACAGGACTAGCACAGATACGCAGTATTTT. Its translation: CASSLDRTSTDTQYF.

This clone was seen once. V is TRBV6-4 and J is TRBJ2-6, with D unresolved. The CDR3 spans 14 residues. V was shortened by 4 bases and J by 6 bases, with 10 bases between the two germline ends. Germline V lookup: CDR1 MRHNA, CDR2 SNTAGT. CDR3 loop: CASSVSAAANVLTF. CDR3 nucleotides: TGTGCCAGCAGTGTCTCGGCTGCGGCCAACGTCCTGACTTTC.

This clone appeared once. V gene TRBV28 combines with J gene TRBJ1-2; 8 bases are shared with TRBD1. V lost 3 bases to trimming and J lost 1 base; unmatched junction nucleotides: 4. CDR1 and CDR2 (germline): MDHEN, SYDVKM. The CDR3 runs to 15 residues. Here the CDR3 reads CASSLRTGINYGYTF. CDR3 DNA sequence: TGTGCCAGCAGTTTGAGGACAGGGATTAACTATGGCTACACCTTC.

V and J are TRBV11-1 and TRBJ1-1; D gene ambiguous. Germline V gene data show CDR1 as SGHAT and CDR2 as FQDESV (reference sequence). The CDR3 totals 13 residues. V was trimmed by 5 bases and J by 0 bases, leaving 7 bases between them. For the CDR3, the DNA is TGTGCCAGCAGCCAGACACTGAACACTGAAGCTTTCTTT. Protein: CASSQTLNTEAFF.

The genes are TRBV18 and TRBJ2-1; 9 bases match TRBD1. Germline V gives CDR1 KGHSH, CDR2 LQKENI. CDR3 length: 17 amino acids. V was pared by 3 bases and J by 1 base, with 7 bases of the junction left unmatched. CDR3 coding DNA: TGTGCCAGCTCACCGTCCGGGACAGGGTTTTCCTACAATGAGCAGTTCTTC. Translating it yields CASSPSGTGFSYNEQFF.

This chain uses TRBV19 with TRBJ1-1, with 9 bases that match TRBD1. V was clipped by 6 bases and J by 5 bases; unmatched bases: 7. Germline loops: CDR1 LNHDA, CDR2 SQIVND (reference sequence). This CDR3 is 14 amino acids long. The CDR3 nucleotides are TGTGCCAGTAGCGTTGACAGGGGGGGAACTGAAGCTTTCTTT. Protein: CASSVDRGGTEAFF.

This chain uses TRBV18 with TRBJ2-7, with 7 bases matching TRBD1. The CDR3 is 13 residues long. The germline V gene encodes CDR1 KGHSH and CDR2 LQKENI. The V segment lost 4 bases and the J segment 3 bases; nucleotides outside the gene matches: 3. CDR3 nucleotide sequence: TGTGCCAGCTCACTGGACAGGTTCTACGAGCAGTACTTC. Translation gives CASSLDRFYEQYF. Using reference TRBV18 and TRBJ2-7 for the parts outside the CDR3, the full variable domain is NAGVMQNPRHLVRRRGQEARLRCSPMKGHSHVYWYRQLPEEGLKFMVYLQKENIIDESGMPKERFSAEFPKEGPSILRIQQVVRGDSAAYFCASSLDRFYEQYFGPGTRLTVT.

V is TRBV4-2 and J is TRBJ1-4; maybe TRBD1 (5 bases). Looked up from germline, CDR1 is LGHNA and CDR2 is YNFKEQ. CDR3 length equals 14 residues. Trimming took 4 bases from V and 0 from J, leaving 6 bases between them. The CDR3 nucleotides are TGTGCCAGCAGCCCAGGGCCAACTAATGAAAAACTGTTTTTT. It yields the protein CASSPGPTNEKLFF.

This clone has just a few counts. The chain couples TRBV19 to TRBJ1-6, with 7 bases aligning to TRBD1. The CDR3 has 14 residues. J gave up 10 bases and V 1 base, and 4 bases lay outside the gene matches. Per germline, CDR1 LNHDA and CDR2 SQIVND (reference sequence). The DNA for the CDR3 is TGTGCCAGTAGTATAGGGACAGGTCGATCACCCCTCCACTTT. Encoded protein: CASSIGTGRSPLHF. Together with reference TRBV19 and TRBJ1-6, the CDR3 gives the full variable domain: DGGITQSPKYLFRKEGQNVTLSCEQNLNHDAMYWYRQDPGQGLRLIYYSQIVNDFQKGDIAEGYSVSREKKESFPLTVTSAQKNPTAFYLCASSIGTGRSPLHFGNGTRLTVT.

This chain uses TRBV30 with TRBJ1-4, with TRBD1 as a possible D gene (5 bases). The CDR3 is made up of 14 amino acids. Between the trimmed V and J ends, which lost 5 bases and 4 bases, there was a span of 14 bases. Germline values: CDR1 GTSNPN, CDR2 SVGIG (reference sequence). Here the CDR3 DNA reads TGTGCCTGGGCGAGGGACGGCCTTAATGAAAAACTGTTTTTT. Encoded protein: CAWARDGLNEKLFF. Full variable domain (remainder filled in from reference TRBV30 and TRBJ1-4): SQTIHQWPATLVQPVGSPLSLECTVEGTSNPNLYWYRQAAGRGLQLLFYSVGIGQISSEVPQNLSASRPQDRQFILSSKKLLLSDSGFYLCAWARDGLNEKLFFGSGTQLSVL.

This chain connects TRBV5-1 to TRBJ2-6; D is uncertain. Germline V gene data show CDR1 as SGHRS and CDR2 as YFSETQ. This CDR3 is built from 13 residues. Deletions cut 2 bases from V and 0 bases from J, with 0 bases between. CDR3: CASSFSGANVLTF. In DNA, the CDR3 is TGCGCCAGCAGCTTCTCTGGGGCCAACGTCCTGACTTTC. The whole variable domain, remainder taken from reference TRBV5-1 and TRBJ2-6, is KAGVTQTPRYLIKTRGQQVTLSCSPISGHRSVSWYQQTPGQGLQFLFEYFSETQRNKGNFPGRFSGRQFSNSRSEMNVSTLELGDSALYLCASSFSGANVLTFGAGSRLTVL.

V and J are TRBV28 and TRBJ2-7; TRBD2 is a possible D gene (5 bases). This CDR3 is 12 amino acids long. Germline lookup yields CDR1 MDHEN and CDR2 SYDVKM. Trimming cost V 2 bases and J 10 bases, with 12 bases left between them. The CDR3 here is CASSLVGVGQYF. The CDR3 DNA reads TGTGCCAGCAGTTTAGTCGGGGTGGGACAGTACTTC. The full variable domain, its missing parts supplied by reference TRBV28 and TRBJ2-7, is DVKVTQSSRYLVKRTGEKVFLECVQDMDHENMFWYRQDPGLGLRLIYFSYDVKMKEKGDIPEGYSVSREKKERFSLILESASTNQTSMYLCASSLVGVGQYFGPGTRLTVT.

CDR3 residues: CASSRDVDGANVLTF. The CDR3 nucleotides are TGTGCCAGCAGCCGGGACGTTGACGGGGCCAACGTCCTGACTTTC. The chain combines TRBV6-5 with TRBJ2-6; D may be TRBD1 or TRBD2 (5 bases each). CDR3 length equals 15 residues. Germline V CDR1 and CDR2: MNHEY, SVGAGI. Deletions cut 6 bases from V and 4 bases from J, with 13 bases between.

The chain joins TRBV11-2 to TRBJ1-4; D uncertain. The CDR3 is 14 residues long. V lost 5 bases to trimming and J lost 5 bases, with 12 bases between them. The germline V gene has CDR1 SGHAT and CDR2 FQNNGV. CDR3 amino acids: CASSPVGRNEKLFF. For the CDR3, the DNA is TGTGCCAGCAGCCCGGTGGGGAGAAATGAAAAACTGTTTTTT.

The chain combines TRBV7-9 with TRBJ1-2; 7 nucleotides line up with TRBD1. The CDR3 contains 17 residues. V dropped 1 base and J dropped 3; count of bases not matched to a gene: 11. The germline CDR1 and CDR2 sequences are SEHNR and FQNEAQ (reference sequence). The CDR3 sequence is CASSLDSGQGEYYGYTF. CDR3 DNA sequence: TGTGCCAGCAGCTTAGACTCGGGTCAGGGGGAGTACTATGGCTACACCTTC.